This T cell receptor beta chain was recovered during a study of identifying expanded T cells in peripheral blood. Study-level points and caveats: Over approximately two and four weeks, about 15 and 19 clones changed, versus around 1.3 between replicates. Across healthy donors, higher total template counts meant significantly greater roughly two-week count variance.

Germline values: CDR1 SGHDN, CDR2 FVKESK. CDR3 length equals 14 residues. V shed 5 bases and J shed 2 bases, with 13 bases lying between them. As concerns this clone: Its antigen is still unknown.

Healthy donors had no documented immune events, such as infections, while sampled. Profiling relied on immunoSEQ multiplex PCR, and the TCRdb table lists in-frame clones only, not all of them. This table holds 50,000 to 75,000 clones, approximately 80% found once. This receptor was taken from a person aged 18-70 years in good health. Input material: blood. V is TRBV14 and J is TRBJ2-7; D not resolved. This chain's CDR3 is CASSASIMTYEQYF. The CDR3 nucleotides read TGTGCCAGCAGCGCCTCTATAATGACCTACGAGCAGTACTTC.